These 16 T cell receptor beta chains were sequenced from one sample in a study of blood T cell repertoires in COVID-19. Data came from immunoSEQ multiplex PCR; TCRdb stores just in-frame clones and leaves some out. The sample shows around 30,000 clones, approximately 80% of them seen only once. The sample was peripheral blood. The receptors were gathered from a human donor in a cohort sampled during active COVID-19.

This chain uses TRBV6-5 with TRBJ2-7, with 7 bases matching TRBD2. CDR3 size: 14 residues. The V and J ends lost 4 bases and 6 bases, in that order; junction bases with no gene match: 9. Germline V CDR1 and CDR2: MNHEY, SVGAGI. CDR3 region: CASSFRDYLPEQYF. CDR3 in DNA: TGTGCCAGCAGTTTCCGGGACTACCTCCCCGAGCAGTACTTC.

J is TRBJ2-3 and V is TRBV30, with 10 bases aligning to TRBD2. The V and J ends lost 5 bases and 9 bases, in that order; junction bases with no gene match: 11. Germline V gives CDR1 GTSNPN, CDR2 SVGIG (reference sequence). The length of the CDR3 is 14 residues. For the CDR3, the DNA is TGTGCCTGGGTGCAAGCGGGAGGGAGACGGACGCAGTATTTT. Translated: CAWVQAGGRRTQYF.

This rearrangement joins TRBV9 to TRBJ1-4; D is uncertain. The ends were cut back, 0 bases at V and 3 bases at J, with 12 bases in the middle. CDR3 length: 16 amino acids. Germline lookup yields CDR1 SGDLS and CDR2 YYNGEE. CDR3 protein: CASSVGWRGANEKLFF. The CDR3 nucleotides are TGTGCCAGCAGCGTAGGGTGGCGCGGAGCTAATGAAAAACTGTTTTTT.

The J gene is TRBJ1-2, the V gene TRBV28, with a possible D match to TRBD1 (5 bases). The CDR3 extends over 15 amino acids. Germline V gene sequence: CDR1 MDHEN, CDR2 SYDVKM. The V end was cut by 2 bases, the J end by 7 bases, with 17 bases between. The CDR3 nucleotides are TGTGCCAGCAGTTTACTATATCGGGGGATCGGTGGCTACACCTTC. The encoded protein is CASSLLYRGIGGYTF.

The table lists this clone with a count of one. This chain connects TRBV28 to TRBJ1-4; D is possibly TRBD1 (6 bases). Germline CDR1 MDHEN, CDR2 SYDVKM. Trimming removed 4 bases at V and 5 bases at J, with 17 bases between. This CDR3 is built from 16 residues. In nucleotides, the CDR3 is TGTGCCAGCAGTTCTGCCTCCACTACAGGGAATGAAAAACTGTTTTTT. Protein sequence: CASSSASTTGNEKLFF. Based on the CDR3 plus reference TRBV28 and TRBJ1-4, the full variable domain is DVKVTQSSRYLVKRTGEKVFLECVQDMDHENMFWYRQDPGLGLRLIYFSYDVKMKEKGDIPEGYSVSREKKERFSLILESASTNQTSMYLCASSSASTTGNEKLFFGSGTQLSVL.

J is TRBJ2-3 and V is TRBV14; 12 bases match TRBD2. With 4 bases clipped from V and 3 bases from J, the junction kept 17 bases outside the gene matches. The CDR3 length is 20 residues. Germline assignment: CDR1 SGHDN and CDR2 FVKESK. The CDR3 DNA reads TGTGCCAGCAGCCGAGAGATGTCGGCTAGCGGGGGGGCTTGGACAGATACGCAGTATTTT. This encodes CASSREMSASGGAWTDTQYF.

V usage is TRBV11-1 and J usage is TRBJ2-7; no firm D call. Germline CDR1 is SGHAT and CDR2 is FQDESV (reference sequence). This CDR3 region has 13 residues. V was pared by 1 base and J by 5 bases, with 9 bases between. Here the CDR3 DNA reads TGTGCCAGCAGCTTAGACCCCACGGACGAGCAGTACTTC. It codes for CASSLDPTDEQYF.

The rearrangement uses TRBV3-1 (or the pseudogene TRBV3-2) and TRBJ1-5; the D is unclear. The CDR3 contains 17 residues. Germline lookup yields CDR1 LGHDT and CDR2 YNNKEL (reference sequence). Trimming took 0 bases from V and 0 from J, leaving 12 bases between them. The CDR3 is CASSQEISANSNQPQHF. Here the CDR3 DNA reads TGTGCCAGCAGCCAAGAAATCAGTGCCAATAGCAATCAGCCCCAGCATTTT.

The CDR3 DNA is TGTGCCAGCAGCCAAGGAGTTTGGGACAGGGGGAGCGAGCAGTACTTC. It encodes CASSQGVWDRGSEQYF. The gene calls are TRBV3-1 (or the pseudogene TRBV3-2) and TRBJ2-7, with 11 positions matching TRBD1. The germline V gene has CDR1 LGHDT and CDR2 YNNKEL (reference sequence). V lost 1 base to trimming and J lost 6 bases; unmatched junction nucleotides: 8. The CDR3 spans 16 residues.

This chain's CDR3 is CASSLPTRTGSTDTQYF. The DNA of the CDR3 is TGTGCCAGCAGTTTACCCACTAGAACGGGAAGCACAGATACGCAGTATTTT. V and J are TRBV28 and TRBJ2-3; TRBD2 might be the D (5 bases). The V end lost 2 bases, the J end lost 0 bases, and 15 bases lay between the germline ends. The CDR3 covers 17 residues. CDR1 is MDHEN and CDR2 is SYDVKM in the germline V gene.

The gene calls are TRBV5-1 and TRBJ2-3; 10 positions match TRBD1. Germline-derived CDR1 and CDR2 are SGHRS and YFSETQ. Trimming removed 0 bases from V and 4 bases from J; junction bases left unmatched: 5. The length of the CDR3 is 16 residues. The CDR3 protein is CASSLEGTGAADTQYF. CDR3 DNA sequence: TGCGCCAGCAGCTTGGAGGGGACAGGGGCTGCAGATACGCAGTATTTT.

This clone was counted once. CDR3 loop: CASSPSERGLGAGELFF. The CDR3 region has the DNA TGTGCCAGCAGCCCCTCGGAGCGGGGGCTAGGGGCCGGGGAGCTGTTTTTT. J is TRBJ2-2 and V is TRBV3-1 (or the pseudogene TRBV3-2); TRBD2 matches 8 bases. Germline V CDR1 and CDR2: LGHDT, YNNKEL (reference sequence). The CDR3 contains 17 residues. V was pared by 4 bases and J by 6 bases, with 13 bases of the junction left unmatched.

The chain joins TRBV7-9 to TRBJ1-3; D perhaps matches TRBD1 (6 bases). The germline CDR1 and CDR2 sequences are SEHNR and FQNEAQ (reference sequence). Deletions cut 5 bases from V and 0 bases from J, with 14 bases between. The CDR3 has 16 residues. The CDR3 here is CASSVDRHLSGNTIYF. DNA of the CDR3: TGTGCCAGCAGCGTAGACAGGCACCTCTCTGGAAACACCATATATTTT. Variable domain in full (rest from reference TRBV7-9 and TRBJ1-3): DTGVSQNPRHKITKRGQNVTFRCDPISEHNRLYWYRQTLGQGPEFLTYFQNEAQLEKSRLLSDRFSAERPKGSFSTLEIQRTEQGDSAMYLCASSVDRHLSGNTIYFGEGSWLTVV.

This clone was found once. This rearrangement joins TRBV6-2 or TRBV6-3 to TRBJ1-5; D is unclear. Germline V gene sequence: CDR1 MNHEY, CDR2 SVGEGT. Trimming shortened V by 2 bases and J by 3 bases, and 14 bases separated the two germline ends. This CDR3 is 16 amino acids long. The CDR3 region has the DNA TGTGCCAGCAGTTACGCAATGCTCCAGTACAATCAGCCCCAGCATTTT. This encodes CASSYAMLQYNQPQHF.

This sequence joins TRBV7-9 and TRBJ2-7; 10 nucleotides match TRBD1. The CDR3 runs 15 residues. Germline V gives CDR1 SEHNR, CDR2 FQNEAQ (reference sequence). The V gene end was trimmed by 5 bases and the J gene end by 0 bases; junction bases not matched to a gene: 4. The CDR3 loop reads CASSPRTGGSYEQYF. As DNA, the CDR3 is TGTGCCAGCAGCCCCCGGACAGGGGGCTCCTACGAGCAGTACTTC.

CDR3 in DNA: TGCGCCAGCAGCCAAGATCCAGCGGGAGCATCCTACGAGCAGTACTTC. Translating it yields CASSQDPAGASYEQYF. The V gene is TRBV4-3, the J gene TRBJ2-7; 8 positions match TRBD2. This CDR3 spans 16 amino acids. Germline V gene lookup returns CDR1 LGHNA and CDR2 YSLEER. The ends lost 0 bases at V and 1 base at J; junction bases unmatched: 5.